Following are 14 T cell receptor beta chains from one sample sequenced in a study of CD8+ T cells in alopecia areata. Following RNA extraction, reverse transcription yielded cDNA that acted as the sequencing template. Profiled with immunoSEQ multiplex PCR; TCRdb holds only in-frame clones, not every one. The table records fewer than 250,000 clones, 57% of them present only once. The source material was CD4+ T cells sorted from blood, sampled at week 0. The receptor set was obtained from a human donor with alopecia areata.

The J gene is TRBJ2-3, the V gene TRBV6-5, with D hard to call. With 0 bases removed from V and 2 bases from J, the gap between germline ends came to 9 bases. This CDR3 spans 15 amino acids. The germline V gene has CDR1 MNHEY and CDR2 SVGAGI. CDR3 DNA sequence: TGTGCCAGCAGTTACTCGGCAGTTATCACAGATACGCAGTATTTT. It specifies CASSYSAVITDTQYF.

The CDR3 DNA reads as TGCGCCAGCAGCTTGGATAAGGGAGCCCGTTGGGCCGGGGCCAACGTCCTGACTTTC. Translation: CASSLDKGARWAGANVLTF. V usage is TRBV5-1 and J usage is TRBJ2-6; D perhaps matches TRBD2 (5 bases). Germline-derived CDR1 and CDR2 are SGHRS and YFSETQ. This CDR3 is built from 19 residues. V was cut by 0 bases and J by 4 bases, with 20 bases left in between.

This clone appeared a few times. V and J are TRBV12-5 and TRBJ2-5, with D perhaps TRBD1 (6 bases). CDR3 length equals 16 residues. Trimming stripped 0 bases from V and 5 bases from J, with 16 bases between. Germline V gene sequence: CDR1 LGHNT, CDR2 FRNRAP. CDR3 nucleotides: TGTGCTAGTGGTTTGGTACTTGGACAGCCAGAGGAGACCCAGTACTTC. It specifies CASGLVLGQPEETQYF.

This clone showed up just once. Different DNA sequences within this sample yield the same CDR3. The gene calls are TRBV30 and TRBJ1-1; D possibly corresponds to TRBD1 (5 bases). CDR1 and CDR2 from the germline V gene are GTSNPN and SVGIG (reference sequence). The CDR3 totals 14 residues. The CDR3 reads CAVKRGLTNTEAFF. The CDR3 DNA sequence: TGTGCTGTGAAGAGGGGACTGACTAACACTGAAGCTTTCTTT.

Only a few counts were recorded for this clone. The chain has TRBV29-1 and TRBJ1-1; D gene ambiguous. Trimming cost V 2 bases and J 0 bases, with 10 bases left between them. CDR3 length: 14 amino acids. Looked up from germline, CDR1 is SQVTM and CDR2 is ANQGSEA. The CDR3 here is CSVERVLLNTEAFF. The CDR3 DNA is TGCAGCGTTGAAAGAGTACTCTTGAACACTGAAGCTTTCTTT.

This clone was seen more than once but under ten times. This chain links TRBV29-1 with TRBJ2-7, with 9 bases identical to TRBD1. The CDR3 totals 14 residues. Germline CDR1 SQVTM, CDR2 ANQGSEA. With 4 bases clipped from V and 3 bases from J, the junction kept 7 bases outside the gene matches. In DNA, the CDR3 is TGCAGCGTTGGGGCCGACAGGGGGGTCTACGAGCAGTACTTC. Translating it yields CSVGADRGVYEQYF.

The chain joins TRBV7-3 to TRBJ2-1, with D possibly called TRBD1 or TRBD2 (5 bases each). Deletions cut 1 base from V and 8 bases from J, with 18 bases between. The CDR3 length is 16 residues. Per germline, CDR1 SGHTA and CDR2 FQGTGA. The CDR3 loop reads CASSLNAGTQAYEQFF. The CDR3 nucleotides are TGTGCCAGCAGCTTAAATGCCGGGACCCAAGCCTATGAGCAGTTCTTC.

V is TRBV30 and J is TRBJ2-3, with 13 bases fitting TRBD2. The CDR3 contains 15 residues. V shed 5 bases and J 2 bases; nucleotides not matched to a gene: 4. Germline CDR1 is GTSNPN and CDR2 is SVGIG (reference sequence). Here the CDR3 DNA reads TGTGCCTGGGGGGGGACTAGCGGGAACACAGATACGCAGTATTTT. Translation: CAWGGTSGNTDTQYF. Combining the CDR3 with reference TRBV30 and TRBJ2-3 gives the whole variable domain SQTIHQWPATLVQPVGSPLSLECTVEGTSNPNLYWYRQAAGRGLQLLFYSVGIGQISSEVPQNLSASRPQDRQFILSSKKLLLSDSGFYLCAWGGTSGNTDTQYFGPGTRLTVL.

This chain connects TRBV11-2 to TRBJ1-2; tentative D call: TRBD1 (5 bases). Trimming pared 3 bases from V and 8 bases from J, leaving 13 bases between. This CDR3 is 13 amino acids long. The V gene's germline CDR1 is SGHAT and CDR2 FQNNGV. This CDR3 reads CASSFQGGGGYTF. CDR3 coding DNA: TGTGCCAGCAGCTTTCAGGGAGGAGGGGGCTACACCTTC.

V and J are TRBV5-1 and TRBJ1-2; TRBD1 matches 8 bases. Germline V gene data show CDR1 as SGHRS and CDR2 as YFSETQ. This CDR3 has 15 amino acids. J was trimmed by 4 bases and V by 4 bases; bases with no gene match: 9. The CDR3 is CASSTKPGQAYGYTF. The DNA for the CDR3 is TGCGCCAGCAGCACCAAGCCGGGACAGGCCTATGGCTACACCTTC.

The J gene is TRBJ1-2, the V gene TRBV10-3; D possibly corresponds to TRBD1 (5 bases). The CDR3 loop spans 13 amino acids. Germline V gene data show CDR1 as ENHRY and CDR2 as SYGVKD. V dropped 5 bases and J dropped 4 bases, with 11 bases sitting between them. CDR3 sequence reads: CAISTGEAYGYTF. DNA of the CDR3: TGTGCCATCAGTACGGGGGAGGCCTATGGCTACACCTTC.

This clone appeared a few times. V gene TRBV23-1 combines with J gene TRBJ2-3, with D uncertain. TRBV23-1 is flagged as an ORF with uncertain function. The CDR3 is 13 amino acids. V lost 7 bases and J 4 bases, leaving 12 bases between the germline ends. In DNA form, the CDR3 reads TGCGCCAGCAAAGGTGCGTGGGCAGATACGCAGTATTTT. Translating it yields CASKGAWADTQYF.

The V and J genes are TRBV14 and TRBJ2-2; no firm D call. Looked up from germline, CDR1 is SGHDN and CDR2 is FVKESK. Trimming shortened V by 4 bases and J by 5 bases, and 14 bases separated the two germline ends. There are 15 residues in the CDR3. The CDR3 region is CASSLRPARTGELFF. For the CDR3, the DNA is TGTGCCAGCAGCCTCCGGCCAGCCCGGACCGGGGAGCTGTTTTTT.

In this sample, this clone turned up a few times. V usage is TRBV18 and J usage is TRBJ1-3; TRBD1 might be the D (6 bases). The V end was cut by 3 bases, the J end by 1 base, with 16 bases between. The CDR3 spans 17 residues. Germline V gene sequence: CDR1 KGHSH, CDR2 LQKENI. CDR3: CASSPQDSRLSGNTIYF. The DNA for the CDR3 is TGTGCCAGCTCACCCCAGGACAGCCGTTTGTCTGGAAACACCATATATTTT. Complete variable domain (other parts from reference TRBV18 and TRBJ1-3): NAGVMQNPRHLVRRRGQEARLRCSPMKGHSHVYWYRQLPEEGLKFMVYLQKENIIDESGMPKERFSAEFPKEGPSILRIQQVVRGDSAAYFCASSPQDSRLSGNTIYFGEGSWLTVV.